This T cell receptor beta chain was recorded in a study of blood T cell repertoires in COVID-19 (dated by TCRdb to the early 2020s). Context from the whole study: Collaborator samples came from the United States, Italy and Spain and covered acute and convalescent phases of COVID-19. The repertoires were released in a freely available public database intended as a resource for research on the immune response to SARS-CoV-2. Subjects who had been exposed to COVID-19, were actively infected with it, or had recovered from it provided the deeply sampled blood TCRbeta repertoires that made up the dataset. Where HLA class I and class II types were available, the types were taken from metadata supplied by the sample provider, not from assay-based typing. The samples were drawn from two sources: the first 160 participants of the ongoing ImmuneRACE study, and some 1,300 subjects contributed by 6 global collaborators. The prospective study material was composed of cDNA or gDNA derived from T cells, B-cell-depleted T cells, or PBMCs. The sample metadata nearly always contained a de-identified subject ID, COVID-19 status, age in years and sex.

This clone occurred a few times. Its antigen has not been determined. The record has no base qualities; no much larger clone is one base away. Overall results and qualifications from the work: The quantity of clinical and demographic metadata differed by source and by participant and was supplied without curation.

A second Seattle source provided samples from volunteer blood donors who had recovered from COVID-19. Whole blood was collected in K2EDTA tubes by collaborating institutions according to the institutions' own protocols. For TCRbeta analysis, collaborators shipped samples as frozen whole blood, isolated PBMCs, or DNA extracted from either of those sample types. TCRbeta CDR3 regions were amplified from genomic DNA using the immunoSEQ Assay, a bias-controlled multiplex PCR. The source study handled its data this way. The number of nucleated cells in each sample was estimated from the amplification of reference gene primers within the assay. To quantify the absolute abundance of each unique TCRbeta CDR3 rearrangement, sequence reads were collapsed and filtered. Productive Simpson clonality was computed per sample as the square root of Simpson's diversity index over productive rearrangements. TCRdb carries this immuneACCESS record with in-frame sequences only. Its versions omit some clonotypes, under half of them owing to an unresolved V gene in the studies checked, with the rest unexplained. V and J calls and clone size are as listed in that table; D and trimming were resolved from the DNA. The table for this sample lists approximately 300,000 clones; about 89% of them were counted only once. The ten biggest clones cover roughly 6.5% of the sample.

The V and J ends are trimmed by 4 bases and 0 bases, leaving 13 bases between them. CDR1 SGDLS and CDR2 YYNGEE are derived from the germline V gene. Reading from cysteine to phenylalanine, the CDR3 counts 15 amino acids. Of the read, only the CDR3 DNA is kept; its 45 bases are in frame from base 1. The receptor was isolated from a man younger than 35 who had recovered from COVID-19. Sample: peripheral blood. The rearrangement joined TRBV9 to TRBJ1-2, with the identity of the D gene unclear. CDR3 reads: CASSRGGPTNYGYTF. At the DNA level, the sequence is TGTGCCAGCAGCCGCGGAGGGCCAACTAACTATGGCTACACCTTC.